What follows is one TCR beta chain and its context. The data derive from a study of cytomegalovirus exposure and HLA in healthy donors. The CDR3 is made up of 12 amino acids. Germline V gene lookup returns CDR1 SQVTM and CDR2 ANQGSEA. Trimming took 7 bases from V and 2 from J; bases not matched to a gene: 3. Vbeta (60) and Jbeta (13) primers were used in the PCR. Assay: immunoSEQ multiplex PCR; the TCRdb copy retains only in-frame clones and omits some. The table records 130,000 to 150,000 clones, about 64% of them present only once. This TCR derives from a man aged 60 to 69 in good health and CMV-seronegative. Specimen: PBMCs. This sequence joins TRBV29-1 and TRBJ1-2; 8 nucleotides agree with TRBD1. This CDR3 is CSDRQGNYGYTF. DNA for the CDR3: TGCAGCGACCGACAGGGGAACTATGGCTACACCTTC.